The 20 T cell receptor beta chains listed next were all sequenced from one sample in a study of CD8 T cells in ankylosing spondylitis. TCRdb passed the 5' RACE reads through MiXCR, listing each CDR3 protein once. The sample holds roughly 130,000 distinct CDR3 sequences, roughly 15% seen once. Sequenced material: blood, either unsorted or a sorted T cell fraction (not recorded which). The receptors here all came from a female donor with ankylosing spondylitis or in good health (not recorded which).

The rearrangement links TRBV5-1 to TRBJ2-7, with TRBD1 identical over 8 bases. Germline-derived CDR1 and CDR2 are SGHRS and YFSETQ. This CDR3 is 15 amino acids long. The ends lost 0 bases at V and 2 bases at J; junction bases unmatched: 4. The CDR3 reads CASSLEQGAPYEQYF. The CDR3 bases are TGCGCCAGCAGCTTGGAGCAGGGGGCCCCCTACGAGCAGTACTTC.

This clonotype was observed at least ten times. The chain links TRBV15 to TRBJ1-1; D ambiguous. V lost 0 bases and J lost 2, with 4 bases in between. The length of the CDR3 is 13 residues. The V gene's germline CDR1 is LNHNV and CDR2 YYDKDF (reference sequence). This chain's CDR3 is CATSRERNTEAFF. The CDR3 DNA follows: TGTGCCACCAGCAGAGAGAGAAACACTGAAGCTTTCTTT.

CDR3 nucleotides: TGTGCCAGCAGCTTAGGAGGGACTAGCGGAGTCAATGAGCAGTTCTTC. Protein product: CASSLGGTSGVNEQFF. This chain links TRBV11-3 with TRBJ2-1, with 11 bases matching TRBD2. Losses at the gene ends were 1 base for V and 6 bases for J; bases not matched to a gene: 5. Germline CDR1 SGHNT, CDR2 YENEEA. The CDR3 loop spans 16 amino acids.

The chain is built from TRBV25-1 and TRBJ2-3, with D possibly called TRBD1 or TRBD2 (6 bases each). The CDR3 is made up of 14 amino acids. CDR1 is MGHDK and CDR2 is SYGVNS in the germline V gene. The V and J ends lost 6 bases and 5 bases respectively, with 15 bases between them. CDR3 protein: CASSLGGREDTQYF. CDR3 DNA: TGTGCCAGCAGCCTAGGGGGGCGGGAAGATACGCAGTATTTT.

In its sample, this clonotype was seen many times. The rearrangement links TRBV7-2 to TRBJ2-1; 7 nucleotides agree with TRBD1. V lost 5 bases and J lost 7; bases outside the gene matches: 8. The CDR3 is 14 residues long. The V gene's germline CDR1 is SGHTA and CDR2 FQGNSA. As DNA, the CDR3 is TGTGCCAGCAGCACGGCCCGGGACAGAAATGAGCAGTTCTTC. Protein sequence: CASSTARDRNEQFF.

The rearrangement links TRBV29-1 to TRBJ2-2, with D possibly matching TRBD2 (7 bases). CDR1 is SQVTM, CDR2 ANQGSEA, per germline. V gave up 4 bases and J gave up 2 bases, with 11 bases separating them. The CDR3 consists of 14 residues. In DNA form, the CDR3 reads TGCAGCGTTGTAGGGGGGGGCAACACCGGGGAGCTGTTTTTT. Its protein product is CSVVGGGNTGELFF.

This clonotype appeared a few times. This chain uses TRBV14 with TRBJ1-1, with D unresolved. The CDR3 runs to 14 residues. Germline CDR1 and CDR2: SGHDN and FVKESK. Deletions cut 8 bases from V and 0 bases from J, with 13 bases between. CDR3 region: CASQPSWVNTEAFF. CDR3 bases: TGTGCCAGCCAGCCATCTTGGGTGAACACTGAAGCTTTCTTT.

This clonotype occurred a few times. V usage is TRBV29-1 and J usage is TRBJ1-1, with a possible D match to TRBD1 (6 bases). Germline CDR1 reads SQVTM; CDR2 reads ANQGSEA. V was clipped by 6 bases and J by 5 bases, with 13 bases between them. The CDR3 contains 12 residues. CDR3 in DNA: TGCAGCGTCAAAAGGGGGTTTACTGAAGCTTTCTTT. It translates to CSVKRGFTEAFF.

This clonotype has only a few counts. This chain joins TRBV29-1 and TRBJ2-3; D is unclear. The CDR3 extends over 17 amino acids. With 1 base removed from V and 4 bases from J, the gap between germline ends came to 21 bases. The germline CDR1 and CDR2 sequences are SQVTM and ANQGSEA. CDR3 protein: CSVEGQNYLSSPDTQYF. CDR3 in DNA: TGCAGCGTTGAAGGTCAGAACTACCTTTCCTCCCCAGATACGCAGTATTTT.

This clonotype came up a few times. The gene calls are TRBV20-1 and TRBJ2-2, with TRBD1 matching over 7 bases. The CDR3 sequence is 15 residues long. J was trimmed by 1 base and V by 2 bases; bases with no gene match: 4. The V gene's germline CDR1 is DFQATT and CDR2 SNEGSKA (reference sequence). Here the CDR3 reads CSARPGQKNTGELFF. The CDR3 DNA is TGCAGTGCTAGACCGGGACAGAAGAACACCGGGGAGCTGTTTTTT.

This clonotype showed up just a few times. CDR3 in DNA: TGTGCCAGCAGCCGGCAGGGTAACGGGGAGCTGTTTTTT. This encodes CASSRQGNGELFF. The rearrangement links TRBV14 to TRBJ2-2; D perhaps matches TRBD1 (5 bases). CDR3 length: 13 residues. Between the trimmed V and J ends, which lost 4 bases and 7 bases, there was a span of 10 bases. In germline, CDR1 is SGHDN, CDR2 FVKESK. Complete variable domain (other parts from reference TRBV14 and TRBJ2-2): EAGVTQFPSHSVIEKGQTVTLRCDPISGHDNLYWYRRVMGKEIKFLLHFVKESKQDESGMPNNRFLAERTGGTYSTLKVQPAELEDSGVYFCASSRQGNGELFFGEGSRLTVL.

This clonotype was observed a few times. The V call is TRBV4-1, the J call TRBJ2-7, with D perhaps TRBD1 (6 bases). V gave up 3 bases and J gave up 2 bases, with 17 bases separating them. Germline V lookup: CDR1 MGHRA, CDR2 YSYEKL. The CDR3 runs to 16 residues. The DNA for the CDR3 is TGCGCCAGCAGCCAGGGGGTGACAGGTTCCACCTACGAGCAGTACTTC. It is translated as CASSQGVTGSTYEQYF.

This clonotype was counted ten times or more. This rearrangement joins TRBV7-9 to TRBJ2-7; TRBD1 matches at 7 bases. CDR1 is SEHNR and CDR2 is FQNEAQ in the germline V gene (reference sequence). V was clipped by 7 bases and J by 3 bases; unmatched bases: 6. This CDR3 contains 13 residues. CDR3 sequence (DNA): TGTGCCAGCACCTCCGGGACAGTCTACGAGCAGTACTTC. Encoded protein: CASTSGTVYEQYF.

As regards this clonotype: This may come from a read error, since a much larger clone is one base off. The chain joins TRBV7-6 to TRBJ2-1, with D perhaps matching TRBD1 (6 bases). The length of the CDR3 is 15 residues. Per the germline V gene, CDR1 is SGHVS and CDR2 is FNYEAQ. In DNA form, the CDR3 reads TGTGCCAGCAGCTTAGTTGCAGGGGAAGGCGGTGAGCGGTTCTTC. It codes for CASSLVAGEGGERFF. The whole variable domain, remainder taken from reference TRBV7-6 and TRBJ2-1, is GAGVSQSPRYKVTKRGQDVALRCDPISGHVSLYWYRQALGQGPEFLTYFNYEAQQDKSGLPNDRFSAERPEGSISTLTIQRTEQRDSAMYRCASSLVAGEGGERFFGPGTRLTVL.

CDR3: CAGFWDRDQETQYF. The CDR3 nucleotides are TGTGCCGGCTTTTGGGACAGGGACCAAGAGACCCAGTACTTC. This rearrangement joins TRBV14 to TRBJ2-5, with 9 bases matching TRBD1. The CDR3 has 14 amino acids. V lost 11 bases to trimming and J lost 0 bases; unmatched junction nucleotides: 7. In germline, CDR1 is SGHDN, CDR2 FVKESK. The full variable domain, completed using reference TRBV14 and TRBJ2-5, is EAGVTQFPSHSVIEKGQTVTLRCDPISGHDNLYWYRRVMGKEIKFLLHFVKESKQDESGMPNNRFLAERTGGTYSTLKVQPAELEDSGVYFCAGFWDRDQETQYFGPGTRLLVL.

Regarding this clonotype: This may stem from a read error, because a much larger clone lies one nucleotide away. The CDR3 DNA sequence: TGCAATGCCAGAACTCACAAGGACACTGAAGCTTTCTTT. Protein sequence: CNARTHKDTEAFF. The chain has TRBV20-1 and TRBJ1-1; D is ambiguous. This CDR3 is 13 amino acids long. Germline V gives CDR1 DFQATT, CDR2 SNEGSKA (reference sequence).

The chain joins TRBV9 to TRBJ2-1; 7 nucleotides line up with TRBD2. Trimming at V came to 3 bases and at J to 2 bases, leaving 11 bases not matched to a gene. CDR1 SGDLS and CDR2 YYNGEE come from the germline V gene. The CDR3 covers 17 residues. The CDR3 nucleotides read TGTGCCAGCAGCGCCACAGGACTAGACCCCGCCTACAATGAGCAGTTCTTC. Protein: CASSATGLDPAYNEQFF.

The V gene is TRBV5-4, the J gene TRBJ2-1, with a possible D match to TRBD2 (6 bases). V was trimmed by 0 bases and J by 1 base, leaving 8 bases between them. Germline CDR1 reads SGHNT; CDR2 reads YYREEE (reference sequence). This CDR3 has 15 amino acids. The CDR3 spells CASSLDGRSYNEQFF. The CDR3, as DNA: TGTGCCAGCAGCTTGGACGGGAGATCCTACAATGAGCAGTTCTTC. Complete variable domain (other parts from reference TRBV5-4 and TRBJ2-1): ETGVTQSPTHLIKTRGQQVTLRCSSQSGHNTVSWYQQALGQGPQFIFQYYREEENGRGNFPPRFSGLQFPNYSSELNVNALELDDSALYLCASSLDGRSYNEQFFGPGTRLTVL.

This clonotype was recorded many times. This chain joins TRBV6-5 and TRBJ2-3; no definite D call. Trimming took off 2 bases at V and 6 bases at J, with 15 bases between the two ends. Germline lookup yields CDR1 MNHEY and CDR2 SVGAGI. This CDR3 contains 15 residues. In DNA form, the CDR3 reads TGTGCCAGCAGTTACGGCATGGCTGACGAGGATACGCAGTATTTT. Amino acid sequence: CASSYGMADEDTQYF.

The CDR3 protein is CASSSTRGDEKLFF. The CDR3 DNA reads TGTGCCAGCAGCTCTACAAGAGGGGATGAAAAACTGTTTTTT. The V and J genes are TRBV7-9 and TRBJ1-4, with D possibly TRBD1 on 5 matching bases. Germline loops: CDR1 SEHNR, CDR2 FQNEAQ (reference sequence). V was pared by 4 bases and J by 6 bases, with 12 bases between. This CDR3 spans 14 amino acids.